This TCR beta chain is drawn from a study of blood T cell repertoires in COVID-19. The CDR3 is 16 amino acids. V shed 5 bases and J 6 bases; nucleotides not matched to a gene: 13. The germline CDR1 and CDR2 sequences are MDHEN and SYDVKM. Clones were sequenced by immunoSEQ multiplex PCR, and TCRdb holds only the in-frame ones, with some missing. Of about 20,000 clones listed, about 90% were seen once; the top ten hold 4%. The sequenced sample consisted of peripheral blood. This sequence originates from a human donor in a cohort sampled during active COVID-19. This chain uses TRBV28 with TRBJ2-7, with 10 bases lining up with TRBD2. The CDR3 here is CASSNPRSGGAGEQYF. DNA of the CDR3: TGTGCCAGCAGTAACCCAAGGAGCGGGGGGGCAGGCGAGCAGTACTTC.